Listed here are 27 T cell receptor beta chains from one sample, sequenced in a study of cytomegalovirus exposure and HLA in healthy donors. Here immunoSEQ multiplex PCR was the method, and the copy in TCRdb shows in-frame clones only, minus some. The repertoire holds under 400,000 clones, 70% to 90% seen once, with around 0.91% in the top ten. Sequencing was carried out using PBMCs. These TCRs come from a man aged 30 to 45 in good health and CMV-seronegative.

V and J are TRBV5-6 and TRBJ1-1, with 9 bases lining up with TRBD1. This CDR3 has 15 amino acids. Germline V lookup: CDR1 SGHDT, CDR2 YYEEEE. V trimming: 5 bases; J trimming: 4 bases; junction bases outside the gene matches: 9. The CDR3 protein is CASSPGTGIVTEAFF. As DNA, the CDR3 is TGTGCCAGCAGTCCCGGGACAGGGATTGTCACTGAAGCTTTCTTT.

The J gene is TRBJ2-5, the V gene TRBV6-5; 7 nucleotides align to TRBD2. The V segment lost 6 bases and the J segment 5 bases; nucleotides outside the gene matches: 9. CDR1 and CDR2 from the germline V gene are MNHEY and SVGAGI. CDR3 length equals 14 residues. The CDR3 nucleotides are TGTGCCAGCAGGAAATGGGGGGAGGGGGAGACCCAGTACTTC. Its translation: CASRKWGEGETQYF.

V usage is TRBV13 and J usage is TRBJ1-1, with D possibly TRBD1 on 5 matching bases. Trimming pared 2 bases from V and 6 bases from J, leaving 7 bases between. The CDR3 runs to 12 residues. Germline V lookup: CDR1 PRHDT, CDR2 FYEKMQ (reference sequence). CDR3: CASSLQGAEAFF. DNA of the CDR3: TGTGCCAGCAGCTTACAAGGGGCTGAAGCTTTCTTT.

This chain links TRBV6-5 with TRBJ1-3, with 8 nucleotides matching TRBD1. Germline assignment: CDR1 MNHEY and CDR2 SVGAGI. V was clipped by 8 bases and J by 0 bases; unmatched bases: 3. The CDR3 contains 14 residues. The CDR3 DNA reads TGTGCCAGCGGACAGGGTGACTCTGGAAACACCATATATTTT. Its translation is CASGQGDSGNTIYF.

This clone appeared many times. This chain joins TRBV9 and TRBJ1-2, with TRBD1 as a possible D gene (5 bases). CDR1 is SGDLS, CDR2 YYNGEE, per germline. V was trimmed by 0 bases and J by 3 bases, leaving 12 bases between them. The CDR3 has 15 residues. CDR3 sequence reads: CASSVESEGDYGYTF. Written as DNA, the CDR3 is TGTGCCAGCAGCGTAGAGTCTGAAGGGGACTATGGCTACACCTTC.

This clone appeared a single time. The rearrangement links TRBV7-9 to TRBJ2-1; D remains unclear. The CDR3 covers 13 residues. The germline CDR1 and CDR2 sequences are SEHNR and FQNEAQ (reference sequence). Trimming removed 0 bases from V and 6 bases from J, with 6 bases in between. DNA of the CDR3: TGTGCCAGCAGCTTAGCACTATCCAATGAGCAGTTCTTC. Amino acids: CASSLALSNEQFF.

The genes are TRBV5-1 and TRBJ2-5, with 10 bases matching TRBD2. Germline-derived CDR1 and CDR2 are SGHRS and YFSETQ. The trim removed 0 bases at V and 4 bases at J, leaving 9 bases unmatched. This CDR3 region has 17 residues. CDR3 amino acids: CASSLGSSGGARETQYF. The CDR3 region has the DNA TGCGCCAGCAGCTTGGGGTCCAGCGGGGGGGCCCGAGAGACCCAGTACTTC.

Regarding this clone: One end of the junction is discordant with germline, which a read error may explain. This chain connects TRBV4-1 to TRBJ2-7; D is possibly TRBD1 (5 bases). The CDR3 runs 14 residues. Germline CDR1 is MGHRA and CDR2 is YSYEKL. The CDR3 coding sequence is TGCGCCAGCAGCCAAGACAGGTGGGGCGGCGAGCAGTACTTT. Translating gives CASSQDRWGGEQYF.

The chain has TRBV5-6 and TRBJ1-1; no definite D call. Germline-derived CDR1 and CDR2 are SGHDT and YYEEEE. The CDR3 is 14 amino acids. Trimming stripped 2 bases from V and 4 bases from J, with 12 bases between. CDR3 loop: CASSLLGLATEAFF. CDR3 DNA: TGTGCCAGCAGCTTACTAGGGTTGGCCACTGAAGCTTTCTTT. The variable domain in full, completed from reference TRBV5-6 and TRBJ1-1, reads DAGVTQSPTHLIKTRGQQVTLRCSPKSGHDTVSWYQQALGQGPQFIFQYYEEEERQRGNFPDRFSGHQFPNYSSELNVNALLLGDSALYLCASSLLGLATEAFFGQGTRLTVV.

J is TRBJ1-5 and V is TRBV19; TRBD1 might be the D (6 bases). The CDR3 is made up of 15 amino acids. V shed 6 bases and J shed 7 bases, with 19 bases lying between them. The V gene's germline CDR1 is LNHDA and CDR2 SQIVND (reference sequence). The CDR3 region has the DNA TGTGCCAGTAGCGATAGTCCAGGGGAGGGACAGCCCCAGCATTTT. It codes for CASSDSPGEGQPQHF. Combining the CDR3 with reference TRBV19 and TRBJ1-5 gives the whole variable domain DGGITQSPKYLFRKEGQNVTLSCEQNLNHDAMYWYRQDPGQGLRLIYYSQIVNDFQKGDIAEGYSVSREKKESFPLTVTSAQKNPTAFYLCASSDSPGEGQPQHFGDGTRLSIL.

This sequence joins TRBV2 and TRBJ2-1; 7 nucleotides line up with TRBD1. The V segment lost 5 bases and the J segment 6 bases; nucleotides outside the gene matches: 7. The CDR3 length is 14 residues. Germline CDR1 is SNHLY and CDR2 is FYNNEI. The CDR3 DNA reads TGTGCCAGCAGTAATCAGGGGGAAGCCAATGAGCAGTTCTTC. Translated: CASSNQGEANEQFF.

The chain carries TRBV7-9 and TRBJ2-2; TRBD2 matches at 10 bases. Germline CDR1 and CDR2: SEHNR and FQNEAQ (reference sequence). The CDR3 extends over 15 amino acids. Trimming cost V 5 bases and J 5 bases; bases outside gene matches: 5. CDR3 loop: CASSTGTSATGELFF. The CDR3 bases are TGTGCCAGCAGCACCGGGACTAGCGCTACCGGGGAGCTGTTTTTT.

The CDR3 protein is CASTKPKAGRETQYF. The CDR3 nucleotides are TGTGCCAGCACCAAGCCTAAAGCGGGGCGGGAGACCCAGTACTTC. V is TRBV6-1 and J is TRBJ2-5; the match to TRBD2 covers 7 bases. This CDR3 contains 15 residues. The J segment lost 5 bases and the V segment lost 7 bases, leaving 13 bases of the junction unmatched. Germline CDR1 reads MNHNS; CDR2 reads SASEGT.

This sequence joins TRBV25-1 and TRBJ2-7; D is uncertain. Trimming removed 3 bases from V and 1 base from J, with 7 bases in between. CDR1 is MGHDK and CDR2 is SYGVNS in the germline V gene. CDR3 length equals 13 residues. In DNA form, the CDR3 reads TGTGCCAGCAGTGATCCGGGTTCCTACGAGCAGTACTTC. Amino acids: CASSDPGSYEQYF.

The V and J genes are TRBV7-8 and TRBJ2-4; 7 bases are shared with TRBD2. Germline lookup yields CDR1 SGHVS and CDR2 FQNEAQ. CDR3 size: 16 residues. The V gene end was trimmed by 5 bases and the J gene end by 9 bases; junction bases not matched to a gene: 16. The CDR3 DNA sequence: TGTGCCAGCAGCCACGAGAGCGGGGCCGTCCGCGGCATTCAGTACTTC. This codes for CASSHESGAVRGIQYF.

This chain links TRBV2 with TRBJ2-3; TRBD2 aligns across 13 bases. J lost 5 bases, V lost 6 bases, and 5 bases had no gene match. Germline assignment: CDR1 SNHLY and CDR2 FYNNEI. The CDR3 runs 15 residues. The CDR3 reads CASRDRLAGGDTQYF. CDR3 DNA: TGTGCCAGCAGGGACAGACTAGCGGGGGGAGATACGCAGTATTTT. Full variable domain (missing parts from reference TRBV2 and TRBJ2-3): EPEVTQTPSHQVTQMGQEVILRCVPISNHLYFYWYRQILGQKVEFLVSFYNNEISEKSEIFDDQFSVERPDGSNFTLKIRSTKLEDSAMYFCASRDRLAGGDTQYFGPGTRLTVL.

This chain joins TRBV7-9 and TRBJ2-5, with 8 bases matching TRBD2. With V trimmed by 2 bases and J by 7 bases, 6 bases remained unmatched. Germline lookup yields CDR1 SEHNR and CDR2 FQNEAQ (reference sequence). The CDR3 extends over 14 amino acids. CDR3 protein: CASSLPSGPGTQYF. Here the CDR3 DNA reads TGTGCCAGCAGCTTACCTAGCGGGCCGGGGACCCAGTACTTC.

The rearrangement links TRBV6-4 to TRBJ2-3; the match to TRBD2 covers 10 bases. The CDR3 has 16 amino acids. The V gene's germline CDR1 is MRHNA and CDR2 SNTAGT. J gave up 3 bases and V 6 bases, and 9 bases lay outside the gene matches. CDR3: CASRWTSGDTTDTQYF. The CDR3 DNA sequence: TGTGCCAGCAGATGGACTAGCGGAGATACAACAGATACGCAGTATTTT.

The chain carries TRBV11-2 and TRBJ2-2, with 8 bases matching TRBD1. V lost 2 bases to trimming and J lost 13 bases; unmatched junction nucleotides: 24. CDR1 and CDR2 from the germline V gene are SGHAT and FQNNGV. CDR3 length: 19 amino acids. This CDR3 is CASSLIGQGSLSRVSGLFF. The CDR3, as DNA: TGTGCCAGCAGCTTAATCGGACAGGGATCTCTCTCCCGTGTATCGGGGCTGTTTTTT.

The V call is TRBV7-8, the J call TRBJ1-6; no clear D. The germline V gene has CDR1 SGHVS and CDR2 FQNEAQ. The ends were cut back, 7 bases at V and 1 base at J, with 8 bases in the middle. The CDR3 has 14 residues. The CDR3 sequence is CASKGESYNSPLHF. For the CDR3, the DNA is TGTGCCAGCAAGGGAGAATCCTATAATTCACCCCTCCACTTT. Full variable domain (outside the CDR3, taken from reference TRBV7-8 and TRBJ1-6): GAGVSQSPRYKVAKRGQDVALRCDPISGHVSLFWYQQALGQGPEFLTYFQNEAQLDKSGLPSDRFFAERPEGSVSTLKIQRTQQEDSAVYLCASKGESYNSPLHFGNGTRLTVT.

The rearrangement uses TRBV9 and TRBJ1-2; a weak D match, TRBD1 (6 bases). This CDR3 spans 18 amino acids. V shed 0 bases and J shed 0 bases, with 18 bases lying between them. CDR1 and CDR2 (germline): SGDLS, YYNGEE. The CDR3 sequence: CASSVDRDKNPANYGYTF. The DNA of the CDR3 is TGTGCCAGCAGCGTAGACCGGGACAAGAATCCGGCTAACTATGGCTACACCTTC.

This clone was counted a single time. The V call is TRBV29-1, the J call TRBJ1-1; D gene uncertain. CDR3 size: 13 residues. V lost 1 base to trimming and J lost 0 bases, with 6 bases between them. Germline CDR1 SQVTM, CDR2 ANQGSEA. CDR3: CSVEGSVNTEAFF. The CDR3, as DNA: TGCAGCGTTGAAGGGTCGGTGAACACTGAAGCTTTCTTT.

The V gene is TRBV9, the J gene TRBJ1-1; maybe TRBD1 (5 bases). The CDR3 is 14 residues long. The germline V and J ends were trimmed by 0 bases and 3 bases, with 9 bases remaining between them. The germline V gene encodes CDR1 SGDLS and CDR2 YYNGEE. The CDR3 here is CASSVATRDTEAFF. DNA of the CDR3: TGTGCCAGCAGCGTAGCTACCAGGGACACTGAAGCTTTCTTT.

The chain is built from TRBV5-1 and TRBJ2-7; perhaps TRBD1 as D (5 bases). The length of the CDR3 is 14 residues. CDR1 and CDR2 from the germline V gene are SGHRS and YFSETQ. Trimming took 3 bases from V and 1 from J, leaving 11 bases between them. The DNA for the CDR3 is TGCGCCAGCAGCTATTGGGGCGCATCCTACGAGCAGTACTTC. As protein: CASSYWGASYEQYF.

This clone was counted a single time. CDR3 in DNA: TGTGCCAGCAGTAGACAGACTTCGAACACCGGGGAGCTGTTTTTT. Its protein product is CASSRQTSNTGELFF. The chain uses TRBV2 and TRBJ2-2; TRBD1 is a possible D gene (5 bases). The V end was cut by 5 bases, the J end by 0 bases, with 10 bases between. Germline CDR1 is SNHLY and CDR2 is FYNNEI. The CDR3 is 15 residues long.

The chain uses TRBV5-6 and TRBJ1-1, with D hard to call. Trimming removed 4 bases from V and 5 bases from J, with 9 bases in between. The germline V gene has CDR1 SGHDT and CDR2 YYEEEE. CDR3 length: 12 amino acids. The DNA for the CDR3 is TGTGCCAGCAGCAAATTCACTACTGAAGCTTTCTTT. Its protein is CASSKFTTEAFF.

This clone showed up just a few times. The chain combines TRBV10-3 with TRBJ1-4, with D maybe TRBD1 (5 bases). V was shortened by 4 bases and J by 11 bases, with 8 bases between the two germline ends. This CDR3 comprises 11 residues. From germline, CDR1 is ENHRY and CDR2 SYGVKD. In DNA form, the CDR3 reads TGTGCCATCAGTGTTGGGGGGAAACTGTTTTTT. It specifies CAISVGGKLFF.